These 5 T cell receptor beta chains share one sample of origin, sequenced in a study of vaccination and CD4 T cells after COVID-19. Sequenced with the Oncomine TCR Beta short-read assay was DNA taken from cultured CD4+ T cells. TCRdb processed the PCR reads anew with MiXCR; each CDR3 protein has one entry. Of over 12,000 distinct CDR3 sequences in the sample, around 58% were seen once. For these TCRs, the target antigens are not known. Regarding treatment: roughly 11-day PBMC culture with coronavirus spike peptide pools or control peptides (ViraFEST assay). The specimen was CD4+ T cells from blood, cultured in vitro. The origin of the receptors is a human donor who had recovered from COVID-19.

This clonotype was seen a handful of times. This chain's CDR3 is CSAREYQETQYF. CDR3 in DNA: TGCAGTGCTAGAGAGTACCAAGAGACCCAGTACTTC. This chain uses TRBV20-1 with TRBJ2-5, with unresolved D. From germline, CDR1 is DFQATT and CDR2 SNEGSKA (reference sequence). The V and J ends lost 0 bases and 0 bases respectively, with 2 bases between them. This CDR3 is built from 12 residues.

The genes are TRBV9 and TRBJ2-7, with D unresolved. The V and J ends lost 3 bases and 3 bases respectively, with 10 bases between them. CDR1 and CDR2 from the germline V gene are SGDLS and YYNGEE. The CDR3 runs to 13 residues. CDR3: CASSERNSYEQYF. The CDR3 DNA reads as TGTGCCAGCAGCGAGCGAAACAGCTACGAGCAGTACTTC.

The chain is built from TRBV7-9 and TRBJ2-1; tentative D call: TRBD2 (5 bases). Deletions cut 5 bases from V and 9 bases from J, with 5 bases between. CDR3 length: 10 amino acids. Germline lookup yields CDR1 SEHNR and CDR2 FQNEAQ (reference sequence). CDR3 in DNA: TGTGCCAGCAGCCGGGGTGAGCAGTTCTTC. Protein: CASSRGEQFF.

This clonotype was picked up a small number of times. This chain uses TRBV2 with TRBJ2-3; 7 bases map to TRBD2. Germline V gene sequence: CDR1 SNHLY, CDR2 FYNNEI. This CDR3 has 13 residues. CDR3 loop: CAGGGQDRDTQYF. CDR3 in DNA: TGTGCTGGGGGAGGGCAAGACCGGGATACGCAGTATTTT.

The chain joins TRBV24-1 to TRBJ2-5, with D uncertain. Trimming cost V 1 base and J 0 bases, with 14 bases left between them. Germline V gives CDR1 KGHDR, CDR2 SFDVKD. The CDR3 has 17 amino acids. CDR3 coding DNA: TGTGCCACCAGTGATTTAGTGGGCGGAGTCCACCAAGAGACCCAGTACTTC. This codes for CATSDLVGGVHQETQYF.